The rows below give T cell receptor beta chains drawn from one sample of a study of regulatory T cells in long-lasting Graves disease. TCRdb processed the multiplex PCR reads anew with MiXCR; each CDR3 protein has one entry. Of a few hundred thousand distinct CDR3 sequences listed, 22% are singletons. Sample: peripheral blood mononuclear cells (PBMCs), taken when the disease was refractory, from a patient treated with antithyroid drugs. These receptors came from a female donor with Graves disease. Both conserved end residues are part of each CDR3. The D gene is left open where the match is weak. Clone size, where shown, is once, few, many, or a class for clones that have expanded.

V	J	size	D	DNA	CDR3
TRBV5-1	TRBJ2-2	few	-	TGCGCCAGCAGCCTAGGCATACACGGCACCGGGGAGCTGTTTTTT	CASSLGIHGTGELFF
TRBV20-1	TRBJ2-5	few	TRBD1	TGCAGTGCCACGGGACAGGGGGCTGGGGAGACCCAGTACTTC	CSATGQGAGETQYF
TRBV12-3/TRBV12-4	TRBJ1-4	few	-	TGTGCCAGCAGTCCCTCCGTAGGGGTAGGGGAAAAACTGTTTTTT	CASSPSVGVGEKLFF
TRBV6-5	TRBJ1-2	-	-	TGTGCCAGCAGTTATTGGGATACTACAGCTTCTAACTATGGCTACACCTTC	CASSYWDTTASNYGYTF
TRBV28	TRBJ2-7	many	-	TGTGCCAGCAGTTTATCTTTAGGAACCCTCTACGAGCAGTACTTC	CASSLSLGTLYEQYF
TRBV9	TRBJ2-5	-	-	TGTGCCAGCAGCGCCAGCACAGGGAATGTCCAAGAGACCCAGTACTTC	CASSASTGNVQETQYF
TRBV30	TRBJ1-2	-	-	TGTGCCTGGGCCCTAATGTCCACGGGAGGCTACACCTTC	CAWALMSTGGYTF
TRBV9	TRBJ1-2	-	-	TGTGCCAGCAGCGTAGAGGCAGGGGACTATGGCTACACCTTC	CASSVEAGDYGYTF
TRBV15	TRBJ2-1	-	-	TGTGCCACCAGCAGACCCGGACACGTCAATGAGCAGTTCTTC	CATSRPGHVNEQFF
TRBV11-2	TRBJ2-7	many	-	TGTGCCAGCAGCTTAGAGGCTGGGGACAAGTACGAGCAGTACTTC	CASSLEAGDKYEQYF
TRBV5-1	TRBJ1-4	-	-	TGCGCCAGCAGGGGCGACGGAGAAAAACTGTTTTTT	CASRGDGEKLFF
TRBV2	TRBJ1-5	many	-	TGTGCCAGCAGGAAAACAGGCAATCAGCCCCAGCATTTT	CASRKTGNQPQHF
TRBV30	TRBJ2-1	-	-	TGTGCCACTTCCCGGGGAGGAGGACACAATGAGCAGTTCTTC	CATSRGGGHNEQFF
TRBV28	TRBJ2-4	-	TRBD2	TGTGCCAGCACCTCCCGAGGACTAGCCCAAAACATTCAGTACTTC	CASTSRGLAQNIQYF
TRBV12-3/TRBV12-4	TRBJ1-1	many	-	TGTGCCAGCAGTCCGACCGTAGATGGAACAGGATCAAACACTGAAGCTTTCTTT	CASSPTVDGTGSNTEAFF
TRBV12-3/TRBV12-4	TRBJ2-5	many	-	TGTGCCAGCAGCCGCCATACGACCGGAGTAAAGCAAGAGACCCAGTACTTC	CASSRHTTGVKQETQYF